A single sample gave rise to the 9 T cell receptor beta chains below, sequenced in a study of cytomegalovirus exposure and HLA in healthy donors (dated by TCRdb to about 2017). The library came from the immunoSEQ multiplex PCR assay. For the multiplex PCR, a mixture combining 60 forward primers for TCR Vbeta segments and 13 reverse primers for TCR Jbeta segments was used. TCRdb holds this immuneACCESS table with in-frame rearrangements only. Some clones are missing; in checked studies, unresolved V genes explain under half, and the rest has no known cause. This sample is represented by around 38,000 clones; 60% to 70% of them were singletons. 18% of the sample is taken by the ten largest. The sequencing sample was made of PBMCs. The receptor set was obtained from a man aged 50-59 years in good health and CMV-seropositive.

The CDR3 protein is CASRKAQGPYEQYF. In DNA form, the CDR3 reads TGTGCCAGCAGGAAGGCGCAGGGGCCCTACGAGCAGTACTTC. The chain recombines TRBV7-8 with TRBJ2-7; TRBD1 is a possible D gene (6 bases). The CDR3 has 14 residues. Germline V CDR1 and CDR2: SGHVS, FQNEAQ. The V end was cut by 6 bases, the J end by 2 bases, with 14 bases between.

The chain has TRBV7-8 and TRBJ1-6; 8 nucleotides match TRBD1. The CDR3 is 19 residues long. V lost 2 bases, J lost 0 bases, and 9 bases stayed unmatched. In germline, CDR1 is SGHVS, CDR2 FQNEAQ. CDR3 region: CASSLRDRPSSSYNSPLHF. The CDR3 region has the DNA TGTGCCAGCAGCTTAAGGGACAGGCCTTCCAGCTCCTATAATTCACCCCTCCACTTT.

V and J are TRBV7-9 and TRBJ2-5; the D gene is possibly TRBD2 (5 bases). Germline CDR1 is SEHNR and CDR2 is FQNEAQ (reference sequence). The CDR3 spans 13 residues. Trimming took off 4 bases at V and 5 bases at J, with 11 bases between the two ends. CDR3 DNA sequence: TGTGCCAGCAGCTCTGGACCGGGGGAGACCCAGTACTTC. This codes for CASSSGPGETQYF.

The genes are TRBV29-1 and TRBJ2-1; no clear D. This CDR3 has 14 amino acids. Germline CDR1 and CDR2: SQVTM and ANQGSEA. Trimming pared 4 bases from V and 4 bases from J, leaving 14 bases between. This CDR3 reads CSVVSDYPYNEQFF. The CDR3 DNA reads TGCAGCGTTGTCAGCGATTACCCTTACAATGAGCAGTTCTTC.

The gene calls are TRBV4-2 and TRBJ1-1; no definite D call. This CDR3 has 16 residues. The V gene lost 0 bases and the J gene lost 5 bases, with 16 bases spanning the gap. Germline assignment: CDR1 LGHNA and CDR2 YNFKEQ. The CDR3 sequence is CASSQDIGGGMTEAFF. The CDR3 DNA is TGTGCCAGCAGCCAAGATATTGGAGGAGGGATGACTGAAGCTTTCTTT.

The V and J genes are TRBV18 and TRBJ2-4, with D possibly TRBD2 on 6 matching bases. The germline V gene encodes CDR1 KGHSH and CDR2 LQKENI. The V gene lost 1 base and the J gene lost 8 bases, with 9 bases spanning the gap. The CDR3 extends over 13 amino acids. CDR3 residues: CASSPQRADIQYF. The CDR3 DNA reads TGTGCCAGCTCACCACAGCGGGCCGACATTCAGTACTTC.

The CDR3: CASSLTGTHNTGELFF. The CDR3 DNA follows: TGTGCCAGCAGTTTGACCGGGACACATAACACCGGGGAGCTGTTTTTT. The chain couples TRBV28 to TRBJ2-2; D might be TRBD1 (6 bases). Looked up from germline, CDR1 is MDHEN and CDR2 is SYDVKM. The CDR3 has 16 amino acids. Between the trimmed V and J ends, which lost 3 bases and 2 bases, there was a span of 13 bases.

The chain employs TRBV1 and TRBJ2-5; TRBD1, as called in the table, went unchecked against the DNA. TRBV1 is a pseudogene locus. The CDR3 contains 18 residues. The CDR3 protein is CTSSQDLGQGAVEETQYF. The DNA of the CDR3 is TGCACCAGCAGCCAAGATCTGGGACAGGGGGCAGTGGAAGAGACCCAGTACTTC.

This clone was counted between two and nine times. The chain is built from TRBV4-1 and TRBJ1-6, with D possibly TRBD1 on 5 matching bases. Trimming shortened V by 1 base and J by 7 bases, and 8 bases separated the two germline ends. Germline V gene data show CDR1 as MGHRA and CDR2 as YSYEKL. The CDR3 extends over 14 amino acids. The CDR3 nucleotides are TGCGCCAGCAGCCAAGTTCCAGGGAATTCACCCCTCCACTTT. The encoded protein is CASSQVPGNSPLHF.